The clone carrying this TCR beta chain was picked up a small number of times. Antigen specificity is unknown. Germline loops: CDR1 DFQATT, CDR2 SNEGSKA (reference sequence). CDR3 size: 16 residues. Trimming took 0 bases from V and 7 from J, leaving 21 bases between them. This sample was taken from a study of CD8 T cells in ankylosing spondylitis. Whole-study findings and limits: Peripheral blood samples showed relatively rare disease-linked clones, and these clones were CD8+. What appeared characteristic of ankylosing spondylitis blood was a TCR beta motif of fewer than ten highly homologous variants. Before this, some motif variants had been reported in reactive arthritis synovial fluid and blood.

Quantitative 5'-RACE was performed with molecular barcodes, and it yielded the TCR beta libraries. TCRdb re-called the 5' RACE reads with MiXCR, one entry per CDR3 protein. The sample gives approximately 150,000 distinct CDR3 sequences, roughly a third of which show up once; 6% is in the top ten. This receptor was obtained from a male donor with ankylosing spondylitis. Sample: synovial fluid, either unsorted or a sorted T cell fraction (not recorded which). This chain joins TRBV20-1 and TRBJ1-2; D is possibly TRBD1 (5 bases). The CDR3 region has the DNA TGCAGTGCTAGAGACGCCACTAACCCCAGGGTTTTTGGCTACACCTTC. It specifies CSARDATNPRVFGYTF.